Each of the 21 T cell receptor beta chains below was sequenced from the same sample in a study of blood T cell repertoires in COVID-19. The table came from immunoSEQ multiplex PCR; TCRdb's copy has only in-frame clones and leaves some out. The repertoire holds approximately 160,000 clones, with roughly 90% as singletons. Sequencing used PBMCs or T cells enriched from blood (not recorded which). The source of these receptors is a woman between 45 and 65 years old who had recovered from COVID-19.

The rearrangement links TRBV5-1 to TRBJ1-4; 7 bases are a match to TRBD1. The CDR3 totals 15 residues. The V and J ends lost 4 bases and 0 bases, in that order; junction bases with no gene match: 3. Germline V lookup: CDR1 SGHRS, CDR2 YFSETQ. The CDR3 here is CASSVTGATNEKLFF. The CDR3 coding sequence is TGCGCCAGCAGCGTAACAGGGGCAACTAATGAAAAACTGTTTTTT.

The CDR3 spells CASSPVLTGELFF. The CDR3 DNA is TGTGCCAGCAGCCCCGTCCTGACCGGGGAGCTGTTTTTT. This chain connects TRBV7-2 to TRBJ2-2; D is unresolved. The germline gives CDR1 SGHTA, CDR2 FQGNSA. V lost 5 bases to trimming and J lost 5 bases, with 9 bases between them. The CDR3 is made up of 13 amino acids. Full variable domain (missing parts from reference TRBV7-2 and TRBJ2-2): GAGVSQSPSNKVTEKGKDVELRCDPISGHTALYWYRQSLGQGLEFLIYFQGNSAPDKSGLPSDRFSAERTGGSVSTLTIQRTQQEDSAVYLCASSPVLTGELFFGEGSRLTVL.

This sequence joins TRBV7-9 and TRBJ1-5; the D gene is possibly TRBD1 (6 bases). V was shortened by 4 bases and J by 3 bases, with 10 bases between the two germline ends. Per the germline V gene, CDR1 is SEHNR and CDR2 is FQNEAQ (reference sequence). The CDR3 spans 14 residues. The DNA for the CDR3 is TGTGCCAGCAGCTCCGGACAGCTCAATCAGCCCCAGCATTTT. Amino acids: CASSSGQLNQPQHF.

The CDR3 protein is CASSYPQVARETQYF. CDR3 coding DNA: TGTGCCAGCAGCTACCCTCAAGTCGCTCGGGAGACCCAGTACTTC. V and J are TRBV5-6 and TRBJ2-5; D gene uncertain. CDR3 length: 15 residues. Trimming shortened V by 3 bases and J by 5 bases, and 17 bases separated the two germline ends. The V gene's germline CDR1 is SGHDT and CDR2 YYEEEE.

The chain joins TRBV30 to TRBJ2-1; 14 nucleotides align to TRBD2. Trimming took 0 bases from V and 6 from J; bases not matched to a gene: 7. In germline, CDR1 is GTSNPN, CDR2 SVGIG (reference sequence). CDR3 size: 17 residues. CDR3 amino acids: CAWSVTRTSGRFNEQFF. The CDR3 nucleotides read TGTGCCTGGAGTGTGACCAGGACTAGCGGGAGGTTCAATGAGCAGTTCTTC. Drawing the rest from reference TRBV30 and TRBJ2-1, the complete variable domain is SQTIHQWPATLVQPVGSPLSLECTVEGTSNPNLYWYRQAAGRGLQLLFYSVGIGQISSEVPQNLSASRPQDRQFILSSKKLLLSDSGFYLCAWSVTRTSGRFNEQFFGPGTRLTVL.

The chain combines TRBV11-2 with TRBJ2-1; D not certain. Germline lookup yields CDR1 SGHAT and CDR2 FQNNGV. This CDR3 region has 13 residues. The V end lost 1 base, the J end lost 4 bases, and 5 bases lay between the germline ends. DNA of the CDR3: TGTGCCAGCAGCTTAGGGGCTTACAATGAGCAGTTCTTC. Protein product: CASSLGAYNEQFF.

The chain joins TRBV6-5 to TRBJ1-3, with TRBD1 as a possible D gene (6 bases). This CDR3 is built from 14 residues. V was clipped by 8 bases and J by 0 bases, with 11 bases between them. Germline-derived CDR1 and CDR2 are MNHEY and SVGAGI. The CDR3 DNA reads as TGTGCCAGCCTACAGGACAGCTCTGGAAACACCATATATTTT. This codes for CASLQDSSGNTIYF.

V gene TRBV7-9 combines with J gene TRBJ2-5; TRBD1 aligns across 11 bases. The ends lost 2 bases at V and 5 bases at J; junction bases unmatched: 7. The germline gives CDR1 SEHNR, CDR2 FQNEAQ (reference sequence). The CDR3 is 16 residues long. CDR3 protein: CASSLRDRGKGETQYF. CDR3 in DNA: TGTGCCAGCAGCTTACGGGACAGGGGGAAAGGGGAGACCCAGTACTTC.

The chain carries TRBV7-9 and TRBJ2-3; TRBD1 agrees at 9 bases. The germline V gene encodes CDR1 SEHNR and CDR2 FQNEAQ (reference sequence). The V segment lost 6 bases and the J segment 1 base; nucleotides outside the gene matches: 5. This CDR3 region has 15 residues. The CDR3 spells CASSLRDRGTDTQYF. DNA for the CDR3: TGTGCCAGCAGTCTCCGGGACAGGGGCACAGATACGCAGTATTTT.

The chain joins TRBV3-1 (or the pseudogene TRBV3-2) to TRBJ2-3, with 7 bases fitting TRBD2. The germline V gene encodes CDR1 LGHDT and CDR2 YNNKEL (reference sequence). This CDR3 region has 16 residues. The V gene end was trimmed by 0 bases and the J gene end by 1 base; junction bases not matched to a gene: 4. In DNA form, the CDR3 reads TGTGCCAGCAGCCAAGATAGCCTAGCGGGCACAGATACGCAGTATTTT. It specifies CASSQDSLAGTDTQYF.

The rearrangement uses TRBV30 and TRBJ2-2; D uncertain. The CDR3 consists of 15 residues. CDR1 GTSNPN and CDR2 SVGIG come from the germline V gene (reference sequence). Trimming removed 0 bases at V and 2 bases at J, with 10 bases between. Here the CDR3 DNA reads TGTGCCTGGAGTGTAGGTAGCACCAACACCGGGGAGCTGTTTTTT. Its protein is CAWSVGSTNTGELFF.

The CDR3 nucleotides read TGTGCCAGCTCACCTTTGAGACAGGGGGCTTCCTACAATGAGCAGTTCTTC. This encodes CASSPLRQGASYNEQFF. The genes are TRBV18 and TRBJ2-1, with 10 positions matching TRBD1. Trimming removed 3 bases from V and 1 base from J; junction bases left unmatched: 6. From germline, CDR1 is KGHSH and CDR2 LQKENI. CDR3 length: 17 amino acids.

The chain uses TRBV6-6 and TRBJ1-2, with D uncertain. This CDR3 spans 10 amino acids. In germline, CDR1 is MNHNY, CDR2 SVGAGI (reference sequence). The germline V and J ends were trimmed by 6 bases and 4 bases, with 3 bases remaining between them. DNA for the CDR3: TGTGCCAGCAGAGCCTATGGCTACACCTTC. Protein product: CASRAYGYTF.

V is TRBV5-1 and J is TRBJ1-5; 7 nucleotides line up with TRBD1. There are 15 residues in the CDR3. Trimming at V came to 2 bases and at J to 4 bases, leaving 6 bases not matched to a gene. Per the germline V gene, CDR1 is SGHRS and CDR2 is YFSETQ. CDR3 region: CASSFETGPNQPQHF. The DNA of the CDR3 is TGCGCCAGCAGCTTTGAGACAGGGCCTAATCAGCCCCAGCATTTT. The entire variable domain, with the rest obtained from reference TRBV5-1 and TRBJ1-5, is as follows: KAGVTQTPRYLIKTRGQQVTLSCSPISGHRSVSWYQQTPGQGLQFLFEYFSETQRNKGNFPGRFSGRQFSNSRSEMNVSTLELGDSALYLCASSFETGPNQPQHFGDGTRLSIL.

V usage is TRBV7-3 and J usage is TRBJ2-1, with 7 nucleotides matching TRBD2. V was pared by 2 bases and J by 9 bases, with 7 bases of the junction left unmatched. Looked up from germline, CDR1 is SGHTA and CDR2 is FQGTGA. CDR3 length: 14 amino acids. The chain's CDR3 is CASSLLAGEGEQFF. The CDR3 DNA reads TGTGCCAGCAGCTTACTCGCGGGAGAGGGTGAGCAGTTCTTC.

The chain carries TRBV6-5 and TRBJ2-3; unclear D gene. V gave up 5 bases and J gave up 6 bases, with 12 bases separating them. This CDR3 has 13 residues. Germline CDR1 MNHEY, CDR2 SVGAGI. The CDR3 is CASSTSGLDTQYF. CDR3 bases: TGTGCCAGCAGTACCTCCGGGTTGGATACGCAGTATTTT.

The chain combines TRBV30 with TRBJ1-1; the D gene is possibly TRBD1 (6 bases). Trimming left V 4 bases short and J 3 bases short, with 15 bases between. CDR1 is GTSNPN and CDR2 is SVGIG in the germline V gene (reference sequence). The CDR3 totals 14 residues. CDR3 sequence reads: CAWNAGTTHTEAFF. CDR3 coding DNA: TGTGCCTGGAATGCCGGGACAACTCACACTGAAGCTTTCTTT.

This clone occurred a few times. In nucleotides, the CDR3 is TGTGCCAGCAGCTCCTCGGACAGGGTTAATCAGCCCCAGCATTTT. This gives the protein CASSSSDRVNQPQHF. V is TRBV7-9 and J is TRBJ1-5; the match to TRBD1 covers 8 bases. CDR1 is SEHNR and CDR2 is FQNEAQ in the germline V gene (reference sequence). The CDR3 loop spans 15 amino acids. The J segment lost 4 bases and the V segment lost 4 bases, leaving 6 bases of the junction unmatched.

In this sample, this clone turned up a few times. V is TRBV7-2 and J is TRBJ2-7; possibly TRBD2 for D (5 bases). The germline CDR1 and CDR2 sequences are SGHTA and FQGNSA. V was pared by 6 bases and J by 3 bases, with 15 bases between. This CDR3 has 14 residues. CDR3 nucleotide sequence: TGTGCCAGCAGTCCGCCTGACTACCTCTACGAGCAGTACTTC. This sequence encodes CASSPPDYLYEQYF.

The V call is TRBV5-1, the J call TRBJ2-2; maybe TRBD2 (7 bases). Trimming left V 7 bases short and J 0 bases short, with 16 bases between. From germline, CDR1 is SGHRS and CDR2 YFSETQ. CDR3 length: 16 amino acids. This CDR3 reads CASDRGDTPNTGELFF. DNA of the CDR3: TGCGCCAGCGACCGGGGGGACACTCCGAACACCGGGGAGCTGTTTTTT.

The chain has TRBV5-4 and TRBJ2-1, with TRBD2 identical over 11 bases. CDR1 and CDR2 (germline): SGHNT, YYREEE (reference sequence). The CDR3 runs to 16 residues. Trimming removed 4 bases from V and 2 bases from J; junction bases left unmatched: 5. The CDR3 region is CASSRTSGSPYNEQFF. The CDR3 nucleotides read TGTGCCAGCAGCCGGACTAGCGGGTCCCCCTACAATGAGCAGTTCTTC.